This entry is about one T cell receptor (beta chain). This clone's antigen is unknown. No base-level quality is on record; no much larger clone is a single base apart. V is reduced by 7 bases and J by 0 bases, leaving a spacing of 19 bases between them. The CDR3 contains 17 residues, cysteine and phenylalanine counted. CDR3 DNA is the only sequence kept; it has 51 bases, read in frame from the first base. Based on the germline V gene, the CDR1 and CDR2 sequences are MRHNA and SNTAGT. No treatment had been received by any patient before thyroid surgery. Using T-cell receptor beta sequencing, the study looked back at clinical samples from patients collected from about 2011 to 2018. The library relied on PCR. Sequencing instrument: Illumina HiSeq 4000. High-throughput sequencing was used to profile the CDR3 region of the TCR beta-chain in every patient. Under the source paper's analysis protocol: The researchers built a classifier to tell apart papillary thyroid cancer patients with distant metastasis, based on CDR3 differences among clinicopathological groups. The Shannon index was used to measure repertoire diversity, and the Morisita-Horn index was used to measure how similar tumor and blood repertoires were. The public reads were reanalyzed by TCRdb: fastp trimming at Q25, MiXCR alignment, in-frame beta chains only. For this entry, the V and J calls and clone size follow TCRdb and not the study's own pipeline. Here the sample has around 44,000 clones; roughly 27% occur a single time. The leading ten clones occupy more than 9% of the sample.

These data belong to a study of metastatic and nonmetastatic thyroid tumors (dated by TCRdb to the early 2020s). Broadly, across the study: Repertoires were compared across peripheral blood and tumor or nodule tissue samples from malignant and benign thyroid patients. On the study overall, not on this receptor specifically: In both blood and tumor samples, TCR beta diversity was reported to be significantly higher in malignant tumors than in benign nodules.

This sequence uses TRBV6-4 and TRBJ1-3, with no confidently assigned D gene. Specimen: blood. This clonotype was obtained from a male donor with papillary thyroid cancer or a benign thyroid nodule (not recorded which). Some clones in this sample may be carry-over from other donors' samples. The DNA is as follows: TGTGCCAGCATGTCAAACAGTACAAAGCGCTCTGGAAACACCATATATTTT. Translated, it gives CASMSNSTKRSGNTIYF.